The entry below describes one TCR beta chain. Its target antigen remains unknown. Qualities for individual bases were not recorded, and no much larger clone is one base off. CDR1 and CDR2, per the germline V gene, are SGHTA and FQGNSA. The CDR3 numbers 17 residues from cysteine through phenylalanine. Only the CDR3 DNA stays, 51 bases, in frame from base 1. Relative to germline, V is 4 bases shorter and J is 5 bases shorter, with 21 bases between their ends. TCRbeta CDR3 regions were amplified from genomic DNA using the immunoSEQ Assay, a bias-controlled multiplex PCR. Processing in the source paper ran as follows. The number of nucleated cells in each sample was estimated by amplification of reference gene primers within the assay. To quantify the absolute abundance of each unique TCRbeta CDR3 rearrangement, sequence reads were collapsed and filtered. For each sample, productive Simpson clonality was calculated as the square root of Simpson's diversity index across productive rearrangements. TCRdb provides this immuneACCESS table in a form limited to in-frame rearrangements. Some clones are lacking; in checked studies, under half of them reflect an unresolved V gene, and why the rest are absent is not known. Clone size and V and J calls were adopted from that table, with D and trimming inferred from the DNA. Here the sample has 80,000 to 100,000 clones; 74% occur a single time. Together, the top ten hold 3.5% to 4% of the sample.

This record belongs to a study of blood T cell repertoires in COVID-19 (dated by TCRdb to the early 2020s). With respect to the entire study: The collaborator samples originated in the United States, Italy and Spain and spanned the acute and convalescent phases of COVID-19. The samples were drawn from two sources: the first 160 participants of the ongoing ImmuneRACE study, and 1,200 or so subjects contributed by 6 global collaborators. A de-identified subject ID, COVID-19 status, age in years and sex were almost always included in the sample metadata. Subjects who had been exposed to COVID-19, were actively infected with it, or had recovered from it provided the deeply sampled blood TCRbeta repertoires that made up the dataset. Where HLA class I and class II types were available, the types were taken from metadata supplied by the sample provider, not from assay-based typing. The repertoires were released in a freely available public database meant as a resource for research on the immune response to SARS-CoV-2. The prospective study material was composed of cDNA or gDNA derived from T cells, B-cell-depleted T cells, or PBMCs.

What the study reported, not specific to this receptor: The quantity of clinical and demographic metadata differed by source and by participant and was supplied without curation.

At one collaborating source in Seattle, patients were enrolled during active infection and were followed longitudinally through the course of disease. Collaborating institutions collected whole blood in K2EDTA tubes following their own protocols. Collaborator samples were shipped for TCRbeta analysis as frozen whole blood, isolated PBMCs, or DNA extracted from either sample type. The rearrangement joined TRBV7-2 to TRBJ2-1; the D gene is possibly TRBD2, with 7 bases matching. Sequenced input: peripheral blood. The origin of this receptor is a man aged 65-85 years with COVID-19, enrolled during active disease. This receptor carries the CDR3 CASSSTTGLVSNNEQFF. The DNA is TGTGCCAGCAGCTCCACGACAGGACTAGTTTCAAACAATGAGCAGTTCTTC.